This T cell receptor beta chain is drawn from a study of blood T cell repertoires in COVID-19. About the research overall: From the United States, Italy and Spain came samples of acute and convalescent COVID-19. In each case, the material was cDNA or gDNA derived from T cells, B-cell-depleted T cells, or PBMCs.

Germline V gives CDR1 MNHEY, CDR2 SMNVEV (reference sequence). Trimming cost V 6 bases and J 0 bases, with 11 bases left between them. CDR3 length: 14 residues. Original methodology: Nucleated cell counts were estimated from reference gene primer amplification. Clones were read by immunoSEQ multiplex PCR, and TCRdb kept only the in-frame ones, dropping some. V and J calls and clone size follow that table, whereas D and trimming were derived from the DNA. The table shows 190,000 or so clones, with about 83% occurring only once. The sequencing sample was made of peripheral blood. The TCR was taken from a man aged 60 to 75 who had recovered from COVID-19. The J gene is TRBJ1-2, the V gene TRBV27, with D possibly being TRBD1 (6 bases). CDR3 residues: CASRYRATNYGYTF. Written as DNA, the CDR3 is TGTGCCAGCAGGTACAGGGCGACTAACTATGGCTACACCTTC.